The clone carrying this TCR beta chain has a single count. Its antigen is currently unknown. The data originate from a study of cytomegalovirus exposure and HLA in healthy donors. Findings of the study overall: First-cohort TCR clusters were later found to tend to co-occur in the 130 or so validation repertoires. Usually a TCR sequence was rare, but some public TCRs were found in many donors. Cytomegalovirus status, reportedly, was diagnosed with high specificity and sensitivity by the classifier.

Profiling relied on immunoSEQ multiplex PCR, and the TCRdb table lists in-frame clones only, not all of them. The sample consists of fewer than 200,000 clones, around 82% of them appearing once. V lost 5 bases, J lost 7 bases, and 18 bases lay in between. The CDR3 is 15 amino acids. Germline CDR1 reads PRHDT; CDR2 reads FYEKMQ (reference sequence). The sequenced sample consisted of PBMCs. The V and J genes are TRBV13 and TRBJ2-1; TRBD1 might be the D (6 bases). The clonotype comes from a woman younger than 35 in good health and CMV-seropositive. CDR3 nucleotides: TGTGCCAGCAGCCACCCACAGGGTTCTCGAAATGAGCAGTTCTTC. Protein sequence: CASSHPQGSRNEQFF.